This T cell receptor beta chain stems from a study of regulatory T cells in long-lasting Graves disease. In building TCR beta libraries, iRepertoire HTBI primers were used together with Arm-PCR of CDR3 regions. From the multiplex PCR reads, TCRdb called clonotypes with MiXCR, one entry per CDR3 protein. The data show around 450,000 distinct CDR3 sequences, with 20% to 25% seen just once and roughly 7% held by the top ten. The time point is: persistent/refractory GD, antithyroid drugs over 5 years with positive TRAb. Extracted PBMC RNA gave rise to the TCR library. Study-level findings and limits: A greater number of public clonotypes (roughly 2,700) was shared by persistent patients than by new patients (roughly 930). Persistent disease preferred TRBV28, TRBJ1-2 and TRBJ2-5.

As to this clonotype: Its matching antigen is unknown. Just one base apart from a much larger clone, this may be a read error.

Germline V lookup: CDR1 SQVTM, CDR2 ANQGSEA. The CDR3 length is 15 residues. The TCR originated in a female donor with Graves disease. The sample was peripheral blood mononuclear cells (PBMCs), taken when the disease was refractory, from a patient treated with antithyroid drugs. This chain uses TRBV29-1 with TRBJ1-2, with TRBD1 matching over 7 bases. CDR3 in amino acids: CSVEDAGQLNCGYTF. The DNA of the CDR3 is TGCAGCGTTGAAGATGCGGGACAGCTTAACTGTGGCTACACCTTC.